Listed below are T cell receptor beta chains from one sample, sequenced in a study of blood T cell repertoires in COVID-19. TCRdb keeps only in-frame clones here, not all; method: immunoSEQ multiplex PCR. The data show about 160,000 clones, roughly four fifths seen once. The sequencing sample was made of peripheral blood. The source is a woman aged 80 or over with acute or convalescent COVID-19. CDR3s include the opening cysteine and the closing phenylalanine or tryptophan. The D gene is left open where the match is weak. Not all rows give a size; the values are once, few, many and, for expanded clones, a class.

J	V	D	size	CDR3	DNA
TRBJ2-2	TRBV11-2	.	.	CASSHAGWSGYMNTGELFF	TGTGCCAGCAGCCACGCCGGCTGGTCAGGGTATATGAACACCGGGGAGCTGTTTTTT
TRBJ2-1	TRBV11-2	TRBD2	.	CASSVGTSGVYNEQFF	TGTGCCAGCAGCGTGGGGACTAGCGGGGTTTACAATGAGCAGTTCTTC
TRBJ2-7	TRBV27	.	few	CASSVLVNYEQYF	TGTGCCAGCAGTGTACTAGTGAACTACGAGCAGTACTTC
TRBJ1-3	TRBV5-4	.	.	CASSLREGEMFSGNTIYF	TGTGCCAGCAGCTTGAGGGAAGGGGAAATGTTCTCTGGAAACACCATATATTTT
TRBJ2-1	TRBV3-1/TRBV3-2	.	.	CASSQDLPRGEQFF	TGTGCCAGCAGCCAAGATCTGCCTCGGGGTGAGCAGTTCTTC
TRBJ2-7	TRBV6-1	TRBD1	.	CASSGRTGGTGRREQYF	TGTGCCAGCAGTGGCCGGACCGGGGGGACAGGGCGACGTGAGCAGTACTTC
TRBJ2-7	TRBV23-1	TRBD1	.	CASSQSGQGPIEQYF	TGCGCCAGCAGTCAATCTGGACAGGGGCCGATAGAGCAGTACTTC
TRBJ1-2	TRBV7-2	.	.	CASSPDRNYGYTF	TGTGCCAGCAGCCCGGACAGAAACTATGGCTACACCTTC
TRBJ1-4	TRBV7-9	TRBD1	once	CASSLGQGATNEKLFF	TGTGCCAGCAGCTTAGGGCAGGGGGCAACTAATGAAAAACTGTTTTTT
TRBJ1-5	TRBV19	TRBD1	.	CASSSWDRGNHQPQHF	TGTGCCAGTAGTTCGTGGGACAGGGGGAACCATCAGCCCCAGCATTTT
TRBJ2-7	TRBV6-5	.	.	CASKETASYEQYF	TGTGCCAGCAAGGAGACAGCCTCCTACGAGCAGTACTTC
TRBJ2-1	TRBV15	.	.	CATSRGAPNEQFF	TGTGCCACCAGCAGAGGGGCTCCCAATGAGCAGTTCTTC
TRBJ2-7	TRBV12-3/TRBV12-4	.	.	CASSLGAKEQYF	TGTGCCAGCAGTTTAGGGGCCAAAGAGCAGTACTTC
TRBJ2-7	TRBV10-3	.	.	CASRQGSYEQYF	TGTGCCTCCAGGCAGGGCTCCTACGAGCAGTACTTC
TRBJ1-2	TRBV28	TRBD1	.	CASIATARDRRLYGYTF	TGTGCCAGCATCGCGACTGCCCGGGACAGGAGACTCTATGGCTACACCTTC
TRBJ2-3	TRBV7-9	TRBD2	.	CASSLDPTSRGGDADTQYF	TGTGCCAGCAGCTTAGACCCCACGTCGCGGGGGGGCGATGCAGATACGCAGTATTTT
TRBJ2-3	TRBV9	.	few	CASSGSAFSTDTQYF	TGTGCCAGCAGCGGATCAGCGTTCTCAACAGATACGCAGTATTTT
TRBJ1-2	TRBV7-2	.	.	CASSLASGVGNYGYTF	TGTGCCAGCAGCTTAGCGTCGGGGGTCGGCAACTATGGCTACACCTTC
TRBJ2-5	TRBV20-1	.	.	CSARASETQYF	TGCAGTGCTAGAGCCTCGGAGACCCAGTACTTC
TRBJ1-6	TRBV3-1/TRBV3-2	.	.	CASSNREIALGPLHF	TGTGCCAGCAGCAACAGGGAGATTGCCCTTGGGCCCCTCCACTTT
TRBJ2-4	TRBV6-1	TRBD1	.	CASSEPRDRGNEWAKNIQYF	TGTGCCAGCAGTGAACCGAGGGACAGGGGGAACGAGTGGGCCAAAAACATTCAGTACTTC
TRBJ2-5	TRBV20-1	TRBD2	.	CSASALAGVQETQYF	TGCAGTGCTAGTGCCCTAGCGGGAGTCCAAGAGACCCAGTACTTC
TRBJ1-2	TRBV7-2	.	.	CASRKAGWNYGYTF	TGTGCCAGCAGGAAAGCGGGGTGGAACTATGGCTACACCTTC
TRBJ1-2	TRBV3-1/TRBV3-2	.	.	CASSQPRGYGYTF	TGTGCCAGCAGCCAACCCCGGGGCTATGGCTACACCTTC
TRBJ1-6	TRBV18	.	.	CASSDFGGLNNSPLHF	TGTGCCAGCTCAGATTTCGGGGGGCTGAATAATTCACCCCTCCACTTT
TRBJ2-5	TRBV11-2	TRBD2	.	CASSPRLAQETQYF	TGTGCCAGCAGCCCTAGACTAGCCCAAGAGACCCAGTACTTC
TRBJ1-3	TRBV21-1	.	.	CASSKGSPGPMGGQDGNTIYF	TGTGCCAGCAGCAAAGGGTCCCCCGGCCCCATGGGAGGGCAAGATGGAAACACCATATATTTT
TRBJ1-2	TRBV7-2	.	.	CASSLQGGGNYGYTF	TGTGCCAGCAGCTTACAGGGAGGAGGAAACTATGGCTACACCTTC
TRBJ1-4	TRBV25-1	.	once	CASNRNEKLFF	TGTGCCAGCAACAGAAATGAAAAACTGTTTTTT
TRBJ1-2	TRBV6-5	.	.	CASSYQGNYGYTF	TGTGCCAGCAGTTACCAGGGTAACTATGGCTACACCTTC
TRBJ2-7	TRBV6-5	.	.	CASGQSHSYEQYF	TGTGCCAGCGGGCAGTCCCACTCCTACGAGCAGTACTTC
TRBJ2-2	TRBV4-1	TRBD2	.	CASSQVPSGGPNTGELFF	TGCGCCAGCAGCCAAGTTCCCAGCGGGGGGCCCAACACCGGGGAGCTGTTTTTT
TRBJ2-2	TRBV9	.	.	CASRSGIANTGELFF	TGTGCCAGCAGATCAGGGATCGCGAACACCGGGGAGCTGTTTTTT
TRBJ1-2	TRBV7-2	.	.	CASSLIARPAGGYTF	TGTGCCAGCAGCTTAATCGCCAGGCCGGCTGGTGGCTACACCTTC
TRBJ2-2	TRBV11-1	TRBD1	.	CASNPDRGDTGELFF	TGTGCCAGCAACCCGGACAGGGGGGACACCGGGGAGCTGTTTTTT
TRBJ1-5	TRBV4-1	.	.	CASSHLGQSNQPQHF	TGCGCCAGCAGCCACCTCGGACAGAGCAATCAGCCCCAGCATTTT
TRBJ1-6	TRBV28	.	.	CASSLYREYNSPLHF	TGTGCCAGCAGTTTATATCGGGAGTATAATTCACCCCTCCACTTT
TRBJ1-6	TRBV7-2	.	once	CASSLQNYNSPLHF	TGTGCCAGCAGCTTACAGAACTATAATTCACCCCTCCACTTT
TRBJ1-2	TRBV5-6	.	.	CASSLQDLNYGYTF	TGTGCCAGCAGCTTGCAGGACTTGAACTATGGCTACACCTTC
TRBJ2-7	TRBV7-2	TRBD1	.	CASSLRQGIYEQYF	TGTGCCAGCAGTCTAAGACAGGGAATCTACGAGCAGTACTTC
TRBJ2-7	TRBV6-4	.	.	CASSEGAGAKYEQYF	TGTGCCAGCAGTGAGGGGGCGGGGGCGAAGTACGAGCAGTACTTC
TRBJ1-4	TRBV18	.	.	CASAAQGNEKLFF	TGTGCCAGCGCGGCCCAGGGTAATGAAAAACTGTTTTTT
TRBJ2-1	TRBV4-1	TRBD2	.	CASSLSGGGDNEQFF	TGCGCCAGCAGCTTAAGCGGGGGGGGAGACAATGAGCAGTTCTTC
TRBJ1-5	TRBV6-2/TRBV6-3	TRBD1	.	CASSYDRGQPQHF	TGTGCCAGCAGTTACGACAGGGGCCAGCCCCAGCATTTT
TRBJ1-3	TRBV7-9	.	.	CASSLKGGYNSGNTIYF	TGTGCCAGCAGCTTAAAAGGAGGATACAACTCTGGAAACACCATATATTTT
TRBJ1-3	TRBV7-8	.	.	CASSPKPGHRETGRGGMGNTIYF	TGTGCCAGCAGCCCTAAACCGGGACACCGAGAAACTGGAAGAGGTGGTATGGGAAACACCATATATTTT
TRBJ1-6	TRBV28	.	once	CASSFGQGNSPLHF	TGTGCCAGCAGTTTTGGGCAGGGGAATTCACCCCTCCACTTT
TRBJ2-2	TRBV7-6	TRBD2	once	CASSRGLAGPGTGELFF	TGTGCCAGCAGCCGGGGACTAGCGGGGCCGGGGACCGGGGAGCTGTTTTTT
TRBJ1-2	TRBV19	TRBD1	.	CASSMGQYDGYTF	TGTGCCAGTAGTATGGGACAGTACGATGGCTACACCTTC
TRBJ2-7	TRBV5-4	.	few	CASSLTGDLYEQYF	TGTGCCAGCAGCTTGACGGGAGACCTCTACGAGCAGTACTTC